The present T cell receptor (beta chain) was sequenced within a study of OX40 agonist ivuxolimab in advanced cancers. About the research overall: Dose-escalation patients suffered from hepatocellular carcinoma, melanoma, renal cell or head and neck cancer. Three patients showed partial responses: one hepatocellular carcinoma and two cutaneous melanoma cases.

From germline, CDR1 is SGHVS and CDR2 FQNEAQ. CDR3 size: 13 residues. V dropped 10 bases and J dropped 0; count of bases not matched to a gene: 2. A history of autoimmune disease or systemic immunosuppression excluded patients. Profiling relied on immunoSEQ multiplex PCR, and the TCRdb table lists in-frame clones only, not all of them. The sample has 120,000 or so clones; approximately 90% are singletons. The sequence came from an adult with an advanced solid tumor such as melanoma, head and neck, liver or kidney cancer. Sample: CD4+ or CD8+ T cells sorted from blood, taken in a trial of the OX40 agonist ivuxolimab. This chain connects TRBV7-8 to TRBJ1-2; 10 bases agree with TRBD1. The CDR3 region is CATGTGANYGYTF. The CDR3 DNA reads TGTGCCACCGGGACAGGGGCTAACTATGGCTACACCTTC.